Included here is one TCR beta chain sequence, with context. The target antigen is unknown. Assay used: immunoSEQ multiplex PCR; TCRdb lists only in-frame clones, some missing. The table includes about 34,000 clones, 76% detected once. The sample belongs to a study of PD-1 blockade in classical Hodgkin lymphoma. General study findings and limits: Causes of the repertoire differences remain undefined, possibly disease activity or prior therapy. Newly diagnosed patients reportedly had lower baseline TCR diversity than healthy donors. Individuals initiating nivolumab under 1 year after ASCT were excluded.

The CDR3 is made up of 13 amino acids. The V end lost 5 bases, the J end lost 5 bases, and 12 bases lay between the germline ends. Per the germline V gene, CDR1 is MNHEY and CDR2 is SVGAGI. Each patient's relapse followed autologous stem cell transplantation, and brentuximab vedotin exposure varied. The material was peripheral blood mononuclear cells (PBMCs), obtained before the second cycle of nivolumab. The chain employs TRBV6-5 and TRBJ1-2, with TRBD1 as a possible D gene (5 bases). The TCR originated in a human donor with classical Hodgkin lymphoma. The CDR3 protein is CASSMGGYYGYTF. CDR3 DNA sequence: TGTGCCAGCAGTATGGGGGGGTATTATGGCTACACCTTC.